Below are 14 T cell receptor beta chains sequenced from a single sample in a study of T cell responses to AZD1222 COVID-19 vaccine. Only in-frame clones appear in the TCRdb table, and some are missing; sequencing was by immunoSEQ multiplex PCR. Altogether approximately 140,000 clones are present, 93% being singletons, with the ten largest covering 4.5% to 6%. The material was peripheral blood, obtained on day 0 of AZD1222 vaccination. These receptors came from an adult in good health.

This rearrangement joins TRBV29-1 to TRBJ2-7, with D maybe TRBD2 (6 bases). The CDR3 is made up of 12 amino acids. The ends were cut back, 3 bases at V and 7 bases at J, with 13 bases in the middle. Germline V gene data show CDR1 as SQVTM and CDR2 as ANQGSEA. The CDR3 loop is CSVDSMEGEQYF. DNA of the CDR3: TGCAGCGTTGACTCTATGGAGGGTGAGCAGTACTTC.

This clone was observed once. This chain joins TRBV28 and TRBJ1-2; the D is unclear. Trimming took off 4 bases at V and 2 bases at J, with 17 bases between the two ends. The CDR3 is made up of 16 amino acids. CDR1 is MDHEN and CDR2 is SYDVKM in the germline V gene. The CDR3 DNA reads TGTGCCAGCAGTTGGGCATACTCCCAGAGGAACTATGGCTACACCTTC. Amino acids: CASSWAYSQRNYGYTF.

The chain is built from TRBV19 and TRBJ2-3, with D possibly matching TRBD1 (5 bases). Germline CDR1 is LNHDA and CDR2 is SQIVND (reference sequence). Trimming left V 5 bases short and J 3 bases short, with 15 bases between. The CDR3 has 15 amino acids. CDR3 loop: CASSDLGEVTDTQYF. The CDR3 DNA reads as TGTGCCAGTAGTGACCTAGGGGAAGTTACAGATACGCAGTATTTT.

The chain employs TRBV5-1 and TRBJ2-3; 13 bases map to TRBD2. CDR1 and CDR2 (germline): SGHRS, YFSETQ. This CDR3 contains 17 residues. Germline trimming cut 2 bases from V and 6 bases from J; bases unmatched to any gene: 9. The CDR3 here is CASSLRTSGSGGDTQYF. In DNA form, the CDR3 reads TGCGCCAGCAGCTTAAGGACTAGCGGGAGTGGGGGTGATACGCAGTATTTT. Variable domain in full (rest from reference TRBV5-1 and TRBJ2-3): KAGVTQTPRYLIKTRGQQVTLSCSPISGHRSVSWYQQTPGQGLQFLFEYFSETQRNKGNFPGRFSGRQFSNSRSEMNVSTLELGDSALYLCASSLRTSGSGGDTQYFGPGTRLTVL.

This chain links TRBV5-1 with TRBJ1-1; D remains ambiguous. The CDR3 has 14 amino acids. CDR1 SGHRS and CDR2 YFSETQ come from the germline V gene. Trimming removed 0 bases at V and 6 bases at J, with 12 bases between. CDR3 residues: CASSLVVSGAEAFF. CDR3 DNA: TGCGCCAGCAGCTTGGTGGTGTCGGGCGCTGAAGCTTTCTTT.

J is TRBJ1-1 and V is TRBV15; tentatively, D is TRBD1 (5 bases). The CDR3 extends over 15 amino acids. The germline V and J ends were trimmed by 0 bases and 4 bases, with 12 bases remaining between them. Germline CDR1 reads LNHNV; CDR2 reads YYDKDF (reference sequence). CDR3 DNA sequence: TGTGCCACCAGCAGAGATCGGTCGGGGGGCACTGAAGCTTTCTTT. Encoded protein: CATSRDRSGGTEAFF. The full variable domain, completed using reference TRBV15 and TRBJ1-1, is DAMVIQNPRYQVTQFGKPVTLSCSQTLNHNVMYWYQQKSSQAPKLLFHYYDKDFNNEADTPDNFQSRRPNTSFCFLDIRSPGLGDTAMYLCATSRDRSGGTEAFFGQGTRLTVV.

The chain links TRBV2 to TRBJ2-5; 10 nucleotides agree with TRBD1. J was trimmed by 5 bases and V by 8 bases; bases with no gene match: 8. The CDR3 is 14 residues long. Germline assignment: CDR1 SNHLY and CDR2 FYNNEI. CDR3 protein: CASGSDRGHETQYF. The CDR3 nucleotides read TGTGCCAGCGGTTCTGACAGGGGGCATGAGACCCAGTACTTC.

The gene calls are TRBV7-9 and TRBJ1-2; the match to TRBD1 covers 8 bases. With 1 base clipped from V and 4 bases from J, the junction kept 5 bases outside the gene matches. Per germline, CDR1 SEHNR and CDR2 FQNEAQ (reference sequence). The CDR3 is made up of 15 amino acids. CDR3 amino acids: CASSLGTGGAYGYTF. The CDR3, as DNA: TGTGCCAGCAGCTTAGGTACAGGGGGTGCCTATGGCTACACCTTC.

V and J are TRBV6-1 and TRBJ2-7; 9 bases fit TRBD1. CDR1 is MNHNS and CDR2 is SASEGT in the germline V gene. J lost 5 bases, V lost 2 bases, and 4 bases had no gene match. The CDR3 spans 14 residues. The CDR3 DNA reads TGTGCCAGCAGTGAATGGGACAGGGAAGACGAGCAGTACTTC. Protein product: CASSEWDREDEQYF.

This rearrangement joins TRBV9 to TRBJ2-5; 9 bases fit TRBD2. There are 14 residues in the CDR3. The V and J ends lost 0 bases and 5 bases, in that order; junction bases with no gene match: 2. Germline V CDR1 and CDR2: SGDLS, YYNGEE. CDR3 sequence reads: CASSVGLAGETQYF. CDR3 DNA sequence: TGTGCCAGCAGCGTAGGGCTAGCGGGGGAGACCCAGTACTTC. Based on the CDR3 plus reference TRBV9 and TRBJ2-5, the full variable domain is DSGVTQTPKHLITATGQRVTLRCSPRSGDLSVYWYQQSLDQGLQFLIQYYNGEERAKGNILERFSAQQFPDLHSELNLSSLELGDSALYFCASSVGLAGETQYFGPGTRLLVL.

The V gene is TRBV11-3, the J gene TRBJ2-1; the D gene is possibly TRBD1 (5 bases). The CDR3 is 15 amino acids. Trimming removed 7 bases from V and 8 bases from J, with 21 bases in between. The germline V gene has CDR1 SGHNT and CDR2 YENEEA. The CDR3 is CASKGTGELDHEQFF. Written as DNA, the CDR3 is TGTGCCAGCAAAGGCACAGGTGAGTTGGATCATGAGCAGTTCTTC.

The chain links TRBV14 to TRBJ1-2; 9 nucleotides agree with TRBD1. The CDR3 has 16 amino acids. Germline CDR1 is SGHDN and CDR2 is FVKESK. V shed 0 bases and J 6 bases; nucleotides not matched to a gene: 8. The CDR3: CASSQETGGVQDGYTF. CDR3 bases: TGTGCCAGCAGCCAAGAAACAGGGGGCGTCCAGGATGGCTACACCTTC.

The J gene is TRBJ1-1, the V gene TRBV6-6; D perhaps matches TRBD1 (6 bases). The CDR3 covers 13 residues. V was trimmed by 5 bases and J by 5 bases, leaving 12 bases between them. Germline V gene sequence: CDR1 MNHNY, CDR2 SVGAGI (reference sequence). The CDR3 nucleotides are TGTGCCAGCAGTCCGACAGGCCGGACTGAAGCTTTCTTT. This gives the protein CASSPTGRTEAFF.

A few counts support this clone. This CDR3 is CASHGSHNYGYTF. CDR3 DNA sequence: TGTGCCAGCCACGGAAGCCATAACTATGGCTACACCTTC. The chain couples TRBV28 to TRBJ1-2; D unclear. The CDR3 consists of 13 residues. Trimming cost V 8 bases and J 1 base, with 11 bases left between them. Germline loops: CDR1 MDHEN, CDR2 SYDVKM.